The rows below give T cell receptor beta chains drawn from one sample of a study of blood T cell repertoires in COVID-19. The method was immunoSEQ multiplex PCR; TCRdb's version includes in-frame clones alone and lacks a portion of them. The table lists about 160,000 clones, 90% to 95% of them singletons. The sequencing sample was made of peripheral blood. Every receptor here comes from a woman aged 45-65 years with acute or convalescent COVID-19. CDR3s include the opening cysteine and the closing phenylalanine or tryptophan. A D gene is named only where the DNA matches it firmly. Size values are once, few and many counts, or a class for expanded clones, and some rows have none.

clone_size: .
j_call: TRBJ2-1
d_call: .
v_call: TRBV28
cdr3_nt: TGTGCCAGCAGTCCCGGATGGCAGGGAGGCTACAATGAGCAGTTCTTC
cdr3_aa: CASSPGWQGGYNEQFF

clone_size: .
j_call: TRBJ1-2
d_call: .
v_call: TRBV21-1
cdr3_nt: TGTGCCAGCAGCAAAGGGGTGGGGAGGGGTGGCTACACCTTC
cdr3_aa: CASSKGVGRGGYTF

clone_size: .
j_call: TRBJ2-7
d_call: .
v_call: TRBV30
cdr3_nt: TGTGCCTTGGGTGGCGGATCCTACGAGCAGTACTTC
cdr3_aa: CALGGGSYEQYF

clone_size: .
j_call: TRBJ2-7
d_call: TRBD2
v_call: TRBV4-1
cdr3_nt: TGCGCCAGCAGCCCGTTTGAGCTAGCGGGAGCCTCCTCCTACGAGCAGTACTTC
cdr3_aa: CASSPFELAGASSYEQYF

clone_size: .
j_call: TRBJ1-1
d_call: .
v_call: TRBV9
cdr3_nt: TGTGCCAGCAGCACACACGGGGGATCCACTGAAGCTTTCTTT
cdr3_aa: CASSTHGGSTEAFF

clone_size: once
j_call: TRBJ2-7
d_call: .
v_call: TRBV5-1
cdr3_nt: TGCGCCAGCAGCCCAGGTCCCTCCTACGAGCAGTACTTC
cdr3_aa: CASSPGPSYEQYF

clone_size: .
j_call: TRBJ2-2
d_call: .
v_call: TRBV24-1
cdr3_nt: TGTGCCACCAGTGATTCCAGGACAGCGTCGAACACCGGGGAGCTGTTTTTT
cdr3_aa: CATSDSRTASNTGELFF

clone_size: .
j_call: TRBJ1-5
d_call: TRBD1
v_call: TRBV12-3/TRBV12-4
cdr3_nt: TGTGCCAGCAGTCACCTAGGACAGGGGCCCCAGCATTTT
cdr3_aa: CASSHLGQGPQHF

clone_size: once
j_call: TRBJ1-3
d_call: TRBD1
v_call: TRBV9
cdr3_nt: TGTGCCAGCAGCGTAGGGACAGGGCCTGGAAACACCATATATTTT
cdr3_aa: CASSVGTGPGNTIYF

clone_size: .
j_call: TRBJ2-1
d_call: .
v_call: TRBV3-1/TRBV3-2
cdr3_nt: TGTGCCAGCAGCCAAGATCGACTGGCCAGCTCCTACAATGAGCAGTTCTTC
cdr3_aa: CASSQDRLASSYNEQFF

clone_size: .
j_call: TRBJ2-5
d_call: .
v_call: TRBV7-9
cdr3_nt: TGTGCCAGCAGCCCCACCAACAGGGAACAGACCCAGTACTTC
cdr3_aa: CASSPTNREQTQYF

clone_size: .
j_call: TRBJ1-5
d_call: .
v_call: TRBV30
cdr3_nt: TGTGCCTGGCCCCAGGGACTTCCGTCACGGCAGCCCCAGCATTTT
cdr3_aa: CAWPQGLPSRQPQHF

clone_size: .
j_call: TRBJ2-1
d_call: TRBD2
v_call: TRBV7-3
cdr3_nt: TGTGCCAGCAGCTTACAACTAGCGGGAGGGGGAGGTGAGCAGTTCTTC
cdr3_aa: CASSLQLAGGGGEQFF

clone_size: .
j_call: TRBJ2-5
d_call: .
v_call: TRBV7-2
cdr3_nt: TGTGCCAGCAGCTTAAACCAGCGGGAGACCCAGTACTTC
cdr3_aa: CASSLNQRETQYF

clone_size: .
j_call: TRBJ2-3
d_call: TRBD1
v_call: TRBV28
cdr3_nt: TGTGCCAGCAGGACAGGGGTAATCGCAGATACGCAGTATTTT
cdr3_aa: CASRTGVIADTQYF

clone_size: .
j_call: TRBJ1-1
d_call: .
v_call: TRBV5-4
cdr3_nt: TGTGCCAGCAGCTCCAGGGGTCAGGGGTCGATGGCTGAAGCTTTCTTT
cdr3_aa: CASSSRGQGSMAEAFF

clone_size: .
j_call: TRBJ1-5
d_call: .
v_call: TRBV19
cdr3_nt: TGTGCCAGTAGTATAGATGGCGGAAGCAATCAGCCCCAGCATTTT
cdr3_aa: CASSIDGGSNQPQHF

clone_size: .
j_call: TRBJ1-5
d_call: .
v_call: TRBV5-4
cdr3_nt: TGTGCCCCGGGGGGACGGGGTCAGCCCCAGCATTTT
cdr3_aa: CAPGGRGQPQHF

clone_size: .
j_call: TRBJ2-3
d_call: .
v_call: TRBV7-2
cdr3_nt: TGTGCCAGCAGCTCAGGGGTAATCATGGGCACAGATACGCAGTATTTT
cdr3_aa: CASSSGVIMGTDTQYF

clone_size: .
j_call: TRBJ1-1
d_call: TRBD1
v_call: TRBV5-1
cdr3_nt: TGCGCCAGCAGCTTGGCGCCCCAGGGGGATATGAACACTGAAGCTTTCTTT
cdr3_aa: CASSLAPQGDMNTEAFF

clone_size: .
j_call: TRBJ1-2
d_call: .
v_call: TRBV3-1/TRBV3-2
cdr3_nt: TGTGCCAGCAGCCAAGTCTCCGGGGATTTTGGCTACACCTTC
cdr3_aa: CASSQVSGDFGYTF

clone_size: .
j_call: TRBJ2-3
d_call: TRBD1
v_call: TRBV29-1
cdr3_nt: TGCAGCGTATGGGACAGCCTGGGGACGCAGTATTTT
cdr3_aa: CSVWDSLGTQYF

clone_size: .
j_call: TRBJ1-2
d_call: .
v_call: TRBV6-2/TRBV6-3
cdr3_nt: TGTGCCAGCAGTTACTCGTTGCGGGGAATAAGTGGCTACACCTTC
cdr3_aa: CASSYSLRGISGYTF

clone_size: .
j_call: TRBJ1-1
d_call: .
v_call: TRBV25-1
cdr3_nt: TGTGCCAGCAGGGAGATCATGAACACTGAAGCTTTCTTT
cdr3_aa: CASREIMNTEAFF

clone_size: .
j_call: TRBJ1-1
d_call: .
v_call: TRBV21-1
cdr3_nt: TGTGCCAGCAGCACGAGGCGACTGGGCACTGAAGCTTTCTTT
cdr3_aa: CASSTRRLGTEAFF

clone_size: .
j_call: TRBJ1-5
d_call: .
v_call: TRBV6-6
cdr3_nt: TGTGCCAGCAGTTACTCGGGAGGCCTCAATCAGCCCCAGCATTTT
cdr3_aa: CASSYSGGLNQPQHF

clone_size: .
j_call: TRBJ2-5
d_call: TRBD1
v_call: TRBV7-9
cdr3_nt: TGTGCCAGCAGCTCCAGAGACAGGGGGATGCAGACCCAGTACTTC
cdr3_aa: CASSSRDRGMQTQYF

clone_size: .
j_call: TRBJ1-5
d_call: TRBD1
v_call: TRBV2
cdr3_nt: TGTGCCAGCAGGCCAGACAGGGGAGGGTATCAGCCCCAGCATTTT
cdr3_aa: CASRPDRGGYQPQHF

clone_size: .
j_call: TRBJ2-5
d_call: TRBD2
v_call: TRBV5-4
cdr3_nt: TGTGCCAGCAGCTTGGCGGCGGGAGAAGAGACCCAGTACTTC
cdr3_aa: CASSLAAGEETQYF

clone_size: .
j_call: TRBJ1-4
d_call: .
v_call: TRBV9
cdr3_nt: TGTGCCAGCAGCGTAGAAGGGGGAACAACTAATGAAAAACTGTTTTTT
cdr3_aa: CASSVEGGTTNEKLFF

clone_size: .
j_call: TRBJ1-1
d_call: .
v_call: TRBV6-5
cdr3_nt: TGTGCCAGCGGGGCCATGAACACTGAAGCTTTCTTT
cdr3_aa: CASGAMNTEAFF

clone_size: once
j_call: TRBJ2-7
d_call: TRBD2
v_call: TRBV10-3
cdr3_nt: TGTGCCATCAGTGAGGCTAGCGGGAGCCCAGCCTACGAGCAGTACTTC
cdr3_aa: CAISEASGSPAYEQYF

clone_size: .
j_call: TRBJ1-2
d_call: .
v_call: TRBV20-1
cdr3_nt: TGCAGTGCTAGAACAGTCTATGGCTACACCTTC
cdr3_aa: CSARTVYGYTF

clone_size: .
j_call: TRBJ1-6
d_call: TRBD1
v_call: TRBV7-9
cdr3_nt: TGTGCCAGCAGCTCCGGGACAGAAAATTCACCCCTCCACTTT
cdr3_aa: CASSSGTENSPLHF

clone_size: .
j_call: TRBJ1-3
d_call: TRBD1
v_call: TRBV5-5
cdr3_nt: TGTGCCAGCAGACCCACAGGGGTCACTGGAAACACCATATATTTT
cdr3_aa: CASRPTGVTGNTIYF

clone_size: .
j_call: TRBJ2-7
d_call: TRBD1
v_call: TRBV24-1
cdr3_nt: TGTGCCACCAGTGATCCCCCGGACAGGGGAAACGAGCAGTACTTC
cdr3_aa: CATSDPPDRGNEQYF

clone_size: .
j_call: TRBJ1-6
d_call: .
v_call: TRBV4-1
cdr3_nt: TGCGCCAGCAGCCAACCCGTACAGGAACTGAATTCACCCCTCCACTTT
cdr3_aa: CASSQPVQELNSPLHF

clone_size: .
j_call: TRBJ2-1
d_call: .
v_call: TRBV28
cdr3_nt: TGTGCCAGCTCCCATGGTAGCAGAGATTACAATGAGCAGTTCTTC
cdr3_aa: CASSHGSRDYNEQFF

clone_size: .
j_call: TRBJ2-3
d_call: TRBD1
v_call: TRBV6-5
cdr3_nt: TGTGCCAGCAGTTACTCGACAAAGGGGGCGGGAGATACGCAGTATTTT
cdr3_aa: CASSYSTKGAGDTQYF

clone_size: .
j_call: TRBJ1-5
d_call: TRBD1
v_call: TRBV2
cdr3_nt: TGTGCCAGCAGTGAAACCCGGACAGGCCAGCCCCAGCATTTT
cdr3_aa: CASSETRTGQPQHF

clone_size: .
j_call: TRBJ1-1
d_call: TRBD1
v_call: TRBV14
cdr3_nt: TGTGCCAGCAGCCAACCCGGGACAGACCTTAAAGCTTTCTTT
cdr3_aa: CASSQPGTDLKAFF

clone_size: .
j_call: TRBJ1-2
d_call: .
v_call: TRBV24-1
cdr3_nt: TGTGCCACCAGTAACTCTCTTGGAGGGGACTATGGCTACACCTTC
cdr3_aa: CATSNSLGGDYGYTF

clone_size: .
j_call: TRBJ2-2
d_call: TRBD2
v_call: TRBV19
cdr3_nt: TGTGCCAGTAGCTACGTGGGACTAGGCACCGGGGAGCTGTTTTTT
cdr3_aa: CASSYVGLGTGELFF

clone_size: .
j_call: TRBJ2-3
d_call: .
v_call: TRBV7-6
cdr3_nt: TGTGCCAGCAGTGAGGACTTCTCTAGCACAGATACGCAGTATTTT
cdr3_aa: CASSEDFSSTDTQYF

clone_size: .
j_call: TRBJ1-3
d_call: TRBD1
v_call: TRBV7-7
cdr3_nt: TGTGCTGGTGAAGGGACAGGTTTGAATGGAAACACCATATATTTT
cdr3_aa: CAGEGTGLNGNTIYF

clone_size: .
j_call: TRBJ2-7
d_call: TRBD1
v_call: TRBV6-6
cdr3_nt: TGTGCCAGCAGTACACAGGGGGGCGAGCAGTACTTC
cdr3_aa: CASSTQGGEQYF

clone_size: .
j_call: TRBJ2-4
d_call: TRBD2
v_call: TRBV7-2
cdr3_nt: TGTGCCAGCAGCGGGGGGGGTCCCGCCAAAAACATTCAGTACTTC
cdr3_aa: CASSGGGPAKNIQYF

clone_size: .
j_call: TRBJ1-1
d_call: .
v_call: TRBV7-2
cdr3_nt: TGTGCCAGCAACCAGGGGCTGAACACTGAAGCTTTCTTT
cdr3_aa: CASNQGLNTEAFF

clone_size: .
j_call: TRBJ2-1
d_call: TRBD2
v_call: TRBV19
cdr3_nt: TGTGCCACCACCGGACTAGCGGGAGTCGGAGAGCAGTTCTTC
cdr3_aa: CATTGLAGVGEQFF

clone_size: .
j_call: TRBJ2-3
d_call: TRBD2
v_call: TRBV28
cdr3_nt: TGTGCCAGCAGTACGGGACTAGCGGCTAGTACGCAGTATTTT
cdr3_aa: CASSTGLAASTQYF

clone_size: .
j_call: TRBJ2-5
d_call: .
v_call: TRBV27
cdr3_nt: TGTGCCAGCAAGGGCGGGGAAGAGACCCAGTACTTC
cdr3_aa: CASKGGEETQYF

clone_size: .
j_call: TRBJ2-5
d_call: TRBD1
v_call: TRBV7-9
cdr3_nt: TGTGCCAGCAGCGCGAGCCGGGACAGGGGGCGAGGAGAAAAAGAGACCCAGTACTTC
cdr3_aa: CASSASRDRGRGEKETQYF

clone_size: .
j_call: TRBJ1-5
d_call: .
v_call: TRBV5-6
cdr3_nt: TGTGCCAGCAGCTTGGGGCCAAATCAGCCCCAGCATTTT
cdr3_aa: CASSLGPNQPQHF

clone_size: .
j_call: TRBJ1-1
d_call: TRBD1
v_call: TRBV19
cdr3_nt: TGTGCCAGTAGTATGTTGGCACAGGGGACTGAAGCTTTCTTT
cdr3_aa: CASSMLAQGTEAFF

clone_size: .
j_call: TRBJ1-5
d_call: .
v_call: TRBV19
cdr3_nt: TGTGCCAGTAGTATAGAGGGTCAGGCCAATCAGCCCCAGCATTTT
cdr3_aa: CASSIEGQANQPQHF

clone_size: .
j_call: TRBJ2-7
d_call: .
v_call: TRBV7-9
cdr3_nt: TGTGCCAGCAGCTTAGGGCAGGGCCCTTCCTACGAGCAGTACTTC
cdr3_aa: CASSLGQGPSYEQYF

clone_size: once
j_call: TRBJ2-7
d_call: .
v_call: TRBV5-1
cdr3_nt: TGCGCCAGCAGCTCCGGAAAAGGCCCCTCGGGGGTCTACGAGCAGTACTTC
cdr3_aa: CASSSGKGPSGVYEQYF

clone_size: .
j_call: TRBJ1-4
d_call: .
v_call: TRBV7-9
cdr3_nt: TGTGCCAGCAGCTTAACCGACGCGGTAGTAGCAAAACTGTTTTTT
cdr3_aa: CASSLTDAVVAKLFF

clone_size: .
j_call: TRBJ1-2
d_call: TRBD1
v_call: TRBV4-3
cdr3_nt: TGCGCCAGCAGCTCACAGGGGTTTAGGGCTGGCTACACCTTC
cdr3_aa: CASSSQGFRAGYTF

clone_size: .
j_call: TRBJ2-2
d_call: TRBD1
v_call: TRBV28
cdr3_nt: TGTGCCAGCAGTTTTTATGGACAGGGAAGGCCCGGGGAGCTGTTTTTT
cdr3_aa: CASSFYGQGRPGELFF